The T cell receptor (beta chain) under discussion was sequenced for a study of STAT5B mutations in CD4+ large granular lymphocyte leukemia (dated by TCRdb to 2021 to 2024). Study-level background: Among healthy controls, the CDR3 'QG' motif was associated with a particular HLA allele. The TCRbeta repertoires of CD4+ T-cell large granular lymphocyte leukemia patients were compared with the TCRbeta repertoires of healthy blood donors. The purity of purified fractions was confirmed by flow cytometry on FACSCanto II or FACSVerse to exceed 95% among lymphocytes. The paper as a whole reports these results and caveats: TRBV06-family usage was enriched among the top patient clones (8/27) compared with healthy controls (2/35). Main leukemic clonotypes were private to each patient, although under 30% appeared at low frequency in other patients' non-leukemic repertoires. Data were not HLA-matched; higher clonality in CD4+ versus CD8+ T-LGLL could reflect the relatively small sample size. Compared with healthy CD4+ repertoires, CD4-sorted patient repertoires appeared more clonal, and this difference remained even after the putative leukemic clones were removed.

Buffy coats from around 37 blood donors, supplied by the Finnish Red Cross blood service, were used as healthy controls. All TCR-sequenced material derived from peripheral blood: patient blood samples and healthy donor buffy coats. Peripheral blood mononuclear cells were isolated by Ficoll-Hypaque gradient centrifugation. Magnetic purification was used to isolate CD4+ cells from the buffy coats of the healthy controls. The Gentra Puregene Cell and Tissue kit was used for genomic DNA extraction, and quantification was performed on a Qubit 2.0 fluorometer. For this chain, trimming is 6 bases at the V end and 11 bases at the J end, and the number of junction bases without a gene match is 10. The CDR3, cysteine through phenylalanine, is 13 amino acids long. The entry retains the CDR3 DNA only, 39 bases that are in frame from base 1. Reading the germline V gene gives CDR1 WSHSY and CDR2 SAAADI. The immunoSEQ assay at survey resolution was applied to genomic DNA for sequencing of TCRbeta rearrangements. In the paper's pipeline: In the TCR sequencing data, the lowest productive clonotype frequency that could be detected was 2.59 x 10-5. Only productive TCRbeta rearrangements, meaning sequences that were complete and in-frame, were kept for the analyses. Sample clonality was computed as Simpson clonality in the immunoSEQ Analyzer version 3.0. Clones were grouped by frequency into very rare, small, medium, large (1-20%) or hyperexpanded (>20%) categories. OLGA 1.2.3 estimated generation probabilities, VDJtools produced V-gene circos plots, VDJdb was queried for specificities, and GLIPH identified CDR3 motifs. The immuneACCESS repertoire file appears here via TCRdb, limited to in-frame rearrangements. These files lack a portion of the clones; in checked studies, under half of the deficit traces to unresolved V genes, and the cause of the others is not known. That table furnishes V, J and clone size, whereas the DNA furnished D and trimming. For this sample the table gives 30,000 to 40,000 clones, of which 76% were detected only once. The ten largest account for around 7% of the sample.

On this clone: Its antigen target is currently unknown. No much larger clone is present one base from it, and per-base qualities are unavailable.

This TCR came from a human donor in good health. Sequencing was performed on CD4+ T cells from blood buffy coats. Rearrangement joined TRBV10-2 to TRBJ1-1; 9 central nucleotides agree with TRBD1. The nucleotides read TGCGCCAGCAGAGCCGGGACAGGGATAGTTGCTTTCTTT. This gives the protein CASRAGTGIVAFF.